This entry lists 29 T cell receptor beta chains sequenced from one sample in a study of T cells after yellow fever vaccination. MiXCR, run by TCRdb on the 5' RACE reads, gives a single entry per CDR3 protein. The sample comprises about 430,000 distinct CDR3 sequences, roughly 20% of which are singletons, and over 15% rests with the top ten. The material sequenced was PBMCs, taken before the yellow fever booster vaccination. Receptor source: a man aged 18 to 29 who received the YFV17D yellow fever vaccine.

CDR3 in DNA: TGCAGCGTGGGACTAGCGGGGGTAGAGCAGTTCTTC. Its translation: CSVGLAGVEQFF. The chain is built from TRBV29-1 and TRBJ2-1; 14 bases fit TRBD2. J lost 10 bases, V lost 6 bases, and 2 bases had no gene match. The CDR3 has 12 amino acids. Germline V gene sequence: CDR1 SQVTM, CDR2 ANQGSEA.

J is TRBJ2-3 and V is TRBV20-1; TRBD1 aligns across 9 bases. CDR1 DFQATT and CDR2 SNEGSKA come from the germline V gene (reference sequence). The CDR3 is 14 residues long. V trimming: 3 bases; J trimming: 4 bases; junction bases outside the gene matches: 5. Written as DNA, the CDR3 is TGCAGTGCTAGTGACAGGGGGTCATCAGATACGCAGTATTTT. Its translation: CSASDRGSSDTQYF.

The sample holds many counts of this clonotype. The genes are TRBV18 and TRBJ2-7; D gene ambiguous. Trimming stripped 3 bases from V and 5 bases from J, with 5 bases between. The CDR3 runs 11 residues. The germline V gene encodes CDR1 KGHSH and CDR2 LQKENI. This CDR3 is CASSPLNEQYF. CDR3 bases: TGTGCCAGCTCACCCTTGAACGAGCAGTACTTC.

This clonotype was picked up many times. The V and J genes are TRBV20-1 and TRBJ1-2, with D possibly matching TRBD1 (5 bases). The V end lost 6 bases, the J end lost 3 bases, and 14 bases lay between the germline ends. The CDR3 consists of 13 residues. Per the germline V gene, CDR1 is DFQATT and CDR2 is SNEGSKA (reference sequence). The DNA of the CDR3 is TGCAGTGCCCCGGGACCGAAGGACTATGGCTACACCTTC. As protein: CSAPGPKDYGYTF.

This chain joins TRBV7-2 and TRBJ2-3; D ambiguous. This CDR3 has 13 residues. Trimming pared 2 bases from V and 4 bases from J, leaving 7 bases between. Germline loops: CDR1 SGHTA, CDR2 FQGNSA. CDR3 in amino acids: CASSLPPADTQYF. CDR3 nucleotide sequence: TGTGCCAGCAGCTTACCCCCGGCAGATACGCAGTATTTT. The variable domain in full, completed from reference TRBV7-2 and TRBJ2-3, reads GAGVSQSPSNKVTEKGKDVELRCDPISGHTALYWYRQSLGQGLEFLIYFQGNSAPDKSGLPSDRFSAERTGGSVSTLTIQRTQQEDSAVYLCASSLPPADTQYFGPGTRLTVL.

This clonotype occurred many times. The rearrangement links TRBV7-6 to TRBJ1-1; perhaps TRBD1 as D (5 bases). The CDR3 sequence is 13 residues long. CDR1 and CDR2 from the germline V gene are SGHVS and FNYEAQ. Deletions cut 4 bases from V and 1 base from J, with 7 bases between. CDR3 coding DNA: TGTGCCAGCAGCTGGGGCGGGAACACTGAAGCTTTCTTT. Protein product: CASSWGGNTEAFF.

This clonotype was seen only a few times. DNA for the CDR3: TGTGCCAGCAGTTACGGGGATGAGCAGTTCTTC. Protein sequence: CASSYGDEQFF. The chain recombines TRBV6-2 or TRBV6-3 with TRBJ2-1; D unresolved. V lost 2 bases and J lost 8, with 4 bases in between. The CDR3 has 11 residues. Germline V gene data show CDR1 as MNHEY and CDR2 as SVGEGT.

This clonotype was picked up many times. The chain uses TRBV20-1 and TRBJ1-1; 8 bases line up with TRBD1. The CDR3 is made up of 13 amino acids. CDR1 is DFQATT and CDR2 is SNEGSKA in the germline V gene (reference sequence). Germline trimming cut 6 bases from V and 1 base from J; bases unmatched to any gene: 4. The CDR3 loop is CSANGQGNTEAFF. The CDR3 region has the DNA TGCAGTGCAAATGGACAGGGGAACACTGAAGCTTTCTTT.

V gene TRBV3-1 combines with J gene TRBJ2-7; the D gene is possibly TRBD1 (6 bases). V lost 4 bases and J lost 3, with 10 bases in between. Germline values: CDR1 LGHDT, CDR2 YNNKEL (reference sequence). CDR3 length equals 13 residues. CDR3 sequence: CASSPEDSYEQYV. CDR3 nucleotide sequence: TGTGCCAGCAGCCCTGAGGACAGCTACGAGCAGTACGTC.

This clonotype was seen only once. The CDR3 coding sequence is TGTGCCAGCAGTTTAATCGCAGGCTCGGCAAAACTGTTTTTT. This gives the protein CASSLIAGSAKLFF. The chain joins TRBV27 to TRBJ1-4; the D is unclear. The CDR3 sequence is 14 residues long. V was clipped by 2 bases and J by 10 bases, with 14 bases between them. Germline CDR1 reads MNHEY; CDR2 reads SMNVEV (reference sequence).

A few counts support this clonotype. The CDR3 DNA follows: TGCAGTGCTAGAGATGGAGGGGACACTGAAGCTTTCTTT. Its protein is CSARDGGDTEAFF. V usage is TRBV20-1 and J usage is TRBJ1-1; a possible D gene is TRBD1 (5 bases). Trimming pared 0 bases from V and 3 bases from J, leaving 8 bases between. Per germline, CDR1 DFQATT and CDR2 SNEGSKA (reference sequence). CDR3 size: 13 residues.

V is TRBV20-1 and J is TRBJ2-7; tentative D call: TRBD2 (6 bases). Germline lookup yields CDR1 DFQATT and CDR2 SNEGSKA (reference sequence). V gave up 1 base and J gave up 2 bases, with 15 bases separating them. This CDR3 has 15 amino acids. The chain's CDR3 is CSARVLAGSTYEQYF. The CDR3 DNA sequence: TGCAGTGCTAGAGTATTGGCGGGGTCTACCTACGAGCAGTACTTC.

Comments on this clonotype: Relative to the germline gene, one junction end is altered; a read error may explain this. CDR3: CSARRAEGAGDTQYF. CDR3 bases: TGCAGCGCTAGAAGGGCGGAGGGGGCCGGAGATACGCAGTATTTT. The V and J genes are TRBV20-1 and TRBJ2-3; D is perhaps TRBD1 (7 bases). Per the germline V gene, CDR1 is DFQATT and CDR2 is SNEGSKA (reference sequence). CDR3 length: 15 amino acids.

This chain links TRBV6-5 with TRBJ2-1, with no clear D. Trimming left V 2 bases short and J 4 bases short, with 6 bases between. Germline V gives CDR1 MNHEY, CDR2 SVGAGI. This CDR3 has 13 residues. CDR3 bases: TGTGCCAGCAGTTACGAATTGTACAATGAGCAGTTCTTC. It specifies CASSYELYNEQFF.

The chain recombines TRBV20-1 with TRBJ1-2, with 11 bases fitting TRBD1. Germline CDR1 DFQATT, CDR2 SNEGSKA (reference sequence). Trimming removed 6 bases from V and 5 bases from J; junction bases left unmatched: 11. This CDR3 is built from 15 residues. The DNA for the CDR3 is TGCAGTGCCCCGCCCGGGACAGGGGGGTCTTATGGCTACACCTTC. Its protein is CSAPPGTGGSYGYTF.

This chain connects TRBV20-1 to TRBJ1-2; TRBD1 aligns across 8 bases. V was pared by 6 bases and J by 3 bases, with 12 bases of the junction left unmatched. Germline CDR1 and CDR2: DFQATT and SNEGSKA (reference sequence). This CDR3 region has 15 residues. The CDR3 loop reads CSAGGLTGDYYGYTF. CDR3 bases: TGCAGTGCGGGGGGTCTGACAGGGGATTACTATGGCTACACCTTC.

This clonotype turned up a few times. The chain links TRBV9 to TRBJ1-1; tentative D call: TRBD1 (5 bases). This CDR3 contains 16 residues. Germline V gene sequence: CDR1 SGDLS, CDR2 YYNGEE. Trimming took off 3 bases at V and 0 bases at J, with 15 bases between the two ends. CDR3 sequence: CASSAASTEMNTEAFF. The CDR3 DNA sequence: TGTGCCAGCAGCGCAGCCTCGACAGAGATGAACACTGAAGCTTTCTTT.

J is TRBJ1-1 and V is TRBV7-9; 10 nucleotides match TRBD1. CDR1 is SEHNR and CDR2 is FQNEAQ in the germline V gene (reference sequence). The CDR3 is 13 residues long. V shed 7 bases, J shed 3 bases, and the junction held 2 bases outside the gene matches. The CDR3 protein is CASMTGGYTEAFF. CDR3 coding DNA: TGTGCCAGCATGACAGGGGGCTACACTGAAGCTTTCTTT. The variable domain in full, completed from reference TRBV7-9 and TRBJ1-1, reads DTGVSQNPRHKITKRGQNVTFRCDPISEHNRLYWYRQTLGQGPEFLTYFQNEAQLEKSRLLSDRFSAERPKGSFSTLEIQRTEQGDSAMYLCASMTGGYTEAFFGQGTRLTVV.

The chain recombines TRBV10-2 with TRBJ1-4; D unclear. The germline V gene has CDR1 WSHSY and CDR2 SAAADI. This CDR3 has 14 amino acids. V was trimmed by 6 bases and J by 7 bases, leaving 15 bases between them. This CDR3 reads CASSAGPVGEKLFF. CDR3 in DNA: TGCGCCAGCAGCGCCGGGCCAGTCGGTGAAAAACTGTTTTTT.

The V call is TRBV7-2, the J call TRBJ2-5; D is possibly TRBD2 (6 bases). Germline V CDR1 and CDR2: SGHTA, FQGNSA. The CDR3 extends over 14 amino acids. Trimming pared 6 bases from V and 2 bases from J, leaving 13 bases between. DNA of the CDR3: TGTGCCAGCAGGACCGGGACTGTACAAGAGACCCAGTACTTC. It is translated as CASRTGTVQETQYF.

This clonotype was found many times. CDR3 in DNA: TGCAGCGTTGAAGGGGGCACCGGGGAGCTGTTTTTT. Residues: CSVEGGTGELFF. V gene TRBV29-1 combines with J gene TRBJ2-2; unclear D gene. CDR3 length: 12 residues. From germline, CDR1 is SQVTM and CDR2 ANQGSEA. Between the trimmed V and J ends, which lost 1 base and 4 bases, there was a span of 4 bases.

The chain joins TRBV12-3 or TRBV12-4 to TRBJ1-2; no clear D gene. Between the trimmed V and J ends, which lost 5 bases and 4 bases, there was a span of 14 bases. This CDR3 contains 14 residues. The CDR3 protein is CASSPQTGVYGYTF. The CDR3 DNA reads TGTGCCAGCAGTCCGCAGACGGGTGTCTATGGCTACACCTTC.

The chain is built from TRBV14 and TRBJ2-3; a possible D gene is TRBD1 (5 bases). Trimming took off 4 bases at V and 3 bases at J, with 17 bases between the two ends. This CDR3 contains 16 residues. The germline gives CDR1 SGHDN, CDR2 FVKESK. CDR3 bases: TGTGCCAGCAGCCCACGGACAAGTTCCCGTACAGATACGCAGTATTTT. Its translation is CASSPRTSSRTDTQYF.

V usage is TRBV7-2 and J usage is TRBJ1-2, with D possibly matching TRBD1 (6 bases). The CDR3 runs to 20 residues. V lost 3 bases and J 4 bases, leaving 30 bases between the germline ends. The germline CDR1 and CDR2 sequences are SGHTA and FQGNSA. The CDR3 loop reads CASSLSGQPLARPNFYGYTF. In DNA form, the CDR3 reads TGTGCCAGCAGCTTGAGCGGACAGCCTCTAGCTCGCCCAAACTTCTATGGCTACACCTTC.

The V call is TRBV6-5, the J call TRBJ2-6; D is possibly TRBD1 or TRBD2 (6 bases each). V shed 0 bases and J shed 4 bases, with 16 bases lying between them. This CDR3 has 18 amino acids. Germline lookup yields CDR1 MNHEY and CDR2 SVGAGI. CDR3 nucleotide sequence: TGTGCCAGCAGTTACTCGACAATAGGGGGGCGCGGGGCCAACGTCCTGACTTTC. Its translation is CASSYSTIGGRGANVLTF.

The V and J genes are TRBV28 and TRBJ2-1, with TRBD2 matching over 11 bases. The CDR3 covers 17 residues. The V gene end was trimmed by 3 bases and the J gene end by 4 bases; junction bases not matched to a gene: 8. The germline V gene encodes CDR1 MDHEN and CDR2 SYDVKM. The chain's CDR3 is CASSLASGGQAYNEQFF. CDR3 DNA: TGTGCCAGCAGTTTGGCTAGCGGGGGGCAAGCTTACAATGAGCAGTTCTTC.

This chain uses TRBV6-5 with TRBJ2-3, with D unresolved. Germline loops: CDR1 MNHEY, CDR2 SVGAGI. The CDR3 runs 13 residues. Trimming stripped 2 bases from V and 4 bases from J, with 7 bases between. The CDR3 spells CASSYMLADTQYF. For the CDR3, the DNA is TGTGCCAGCAGTTACATGCTGGCAGATACGCAGTATTTT.

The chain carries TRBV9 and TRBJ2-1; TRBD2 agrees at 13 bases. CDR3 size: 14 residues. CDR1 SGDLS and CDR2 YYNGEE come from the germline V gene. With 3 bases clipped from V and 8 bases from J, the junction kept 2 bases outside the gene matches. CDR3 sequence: CASSGGLAGYEQFF. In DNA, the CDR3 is TGTGCCAGCAGCGGGGGACTAGCGGGGTATGAGCAGTTCTTC.

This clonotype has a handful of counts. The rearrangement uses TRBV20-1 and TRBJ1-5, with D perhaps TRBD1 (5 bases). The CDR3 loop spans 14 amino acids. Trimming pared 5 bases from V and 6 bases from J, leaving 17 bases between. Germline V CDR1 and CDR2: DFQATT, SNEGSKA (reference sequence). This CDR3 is CSALNGWGSQPQHF. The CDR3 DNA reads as TGCAGTGCTCTGAACGGATGGGGGAGTCAGCCCCAGCATTTT.